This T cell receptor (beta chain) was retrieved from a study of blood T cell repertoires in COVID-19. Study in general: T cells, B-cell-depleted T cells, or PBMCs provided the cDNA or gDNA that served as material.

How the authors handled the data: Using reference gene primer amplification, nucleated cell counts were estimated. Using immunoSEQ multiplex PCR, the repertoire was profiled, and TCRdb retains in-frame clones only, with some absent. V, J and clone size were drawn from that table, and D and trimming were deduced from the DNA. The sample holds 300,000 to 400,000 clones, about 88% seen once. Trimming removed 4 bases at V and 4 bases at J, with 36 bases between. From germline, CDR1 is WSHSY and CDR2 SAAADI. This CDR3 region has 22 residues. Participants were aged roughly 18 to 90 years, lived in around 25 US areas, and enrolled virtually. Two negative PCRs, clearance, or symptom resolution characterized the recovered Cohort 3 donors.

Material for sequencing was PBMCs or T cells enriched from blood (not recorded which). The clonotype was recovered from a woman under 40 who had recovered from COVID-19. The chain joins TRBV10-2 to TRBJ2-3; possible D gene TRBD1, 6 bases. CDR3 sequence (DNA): TGCGCCAGCAGTGCGGCTCAGGCACGGGGCTCGGGTTGGGGGCCTTTCTCAGATACGCAGTATTTT. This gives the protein CASSAAQARGSGWGPFSDTQYF.